This T cell receptor (beta chain) is from a study of blood T cell repertoires in COVID-19. Study summary: The United States, Italy and Spain provided the acute and convalescent COVID-19 samples.

Generated by immunoSEQ multiplex PCR, the TCRdb table keeps only in-frame clones and is missing some. The table lists roughly 440,000 clones, about 91% of them singletons. Sequencing was done on a sample of peripheral blood. The receptor's source is a woman aged 50 to 65 with COVID-19, enrolled during active disease.

CDR3 in DNA: TGCGCCAGCAGCTTGACGGTCACTGGAGGTAATTCACCCCTCCACTTT. This encodes CASSLTVTGGNSPLHF. The chain combines TRBV5-1 with TRBJ1-6; D gene ambiguous. Between the trimmed V and J ends, which lost 1 base and 6 bases, there was a span of 14 bases. The CDR3 extends over 16 amino acids. CDR1 and CDR2 (germline): SGHRS, YFSETQ.